These 32 T cell receptor beta chains originate from one sample sequenced in a study of blood T cell repertoires in COVID-19 (TCRdb year 2020). Preparation of the library involved the immunoSEQ multiplex PCR assay. What TCRdb holds here is the immuneACCESS table cut down to in-frame rearrangements. Part of the clones is not present; checked against another copy, under half of the missing clones reflect an unresolved V gene, and the others are unexplained. The sample table shows about 92,000 clones, and about 83% are seen once. 15% to 20% of the sample is held by the ten biggest clonotypes. The specimen was peripheral blood. These receptors originate from a woman aged 55-69 years with COVID-19, enrolled during active disease.

The chain employs TRBV5-6 and TRBJ1-2; D gene unclear. Trimming left V 5 bases short and J 4 bases short, with 9 bases between. Germline loops: CDR1 SGHDT, CDR2 YYEEEE. The CDR3 contains 12 residues. The DNA of the CDR3 is TGTGCCAGCAGAGGAGGGAGCTATGGCTACACCTTC. Its protein product is CASRGGSYGYTF.

V gene TRBV7-2 combines with J gene TRBJ2-7; TRBD2 agrees at 9 bases. The CDR3 is 14 residues long. The trim removed 2 bases at V and 2 bases at J, leaving 1 base unmatched. Per germline, CDR1 SGHTA and CDR2 FQGNSA. CDR3 sequence: CASSLSGGPYEQYF. The CDR3 nucleotides read TGTGCCAGCAGCTTAAGCGGGGGGCCCTACGAGCAGTACTTC.

This clone was picked up one time. The CDR3 loop is CASSLVTGGQETQYF. Written as DNA, the CDR3 is TGCGCCAGCAGCTTGGTAACAGGGGGCCAAGAGACCCAGTACTTC. The rearrangement uses TRBV5-1 and TRBJ2-5; TRBD1 agrees at 8 bases. CDR3 size: 15 residues. In germline, CDR1 is SGHRS, CDR2 YFSETQ. V was pared by 0 bases and J by 1 base, with 2 bases of the junction left unmatched.

The chain links TRBV29-1 to TRBJ1-1; 9 bases line up with TRBD1. V was pared by 0 bases and J by 10 bases, with 6 bases of the junction left unmatched. Germline V lookup: CDR1 SQVTM, CDR2 ANQGSEA. The length of the CDR3 is 13 residues. CDR3 residues: CSVEDQTGGRAFF. CDR3 in DNA: TGCAGCGTTGAAGATCAAACAGGGGGCAGAGCTTTCTTT.

This clone was counted a few times. The chain uses TRBV4-2 and TRBJ2-3, with 10 bases matching TRBD2. The germline V gene encodes CDR1 LGHNA and CDR2 YNFKEQ. Germline trimming cut 0 bases from V and 1 base from J; bases unmatched to any gene: 1. This CDR3 region has 16 residues. The CDR3 reads CASSQEGTSGTDTQYF. The CDR3 nucleotides read TGTGCCAGCAGCCAAGAAGGGACTAGCGGCACAGATACGCAGTATTTT.

This rearrangement joins TRBV28 to TRBJ1-5; 8 nucleotides agree with TRBD1. With V trimmed by 5 bases and J by 5 bases, 17 bases remained unmatched. Per the germline V gene, CDR1 is MDHEN and CDR2 is SYDVKM. The CDR3 is 18 amino acids. CDR3 nucleotides: TGTGCCAGCAGTCCGAGTTACCCTCCGGGGACAGGACATCAGCCCCAGCATTTT. Its protein product is CASSPSYPPGTGHQPQHF.

The rearrangement joins TRBV30 to TRBJ2-5; possible D gene TRBD2, 6 bases. V was pared by 3 bases and J by 5 bases, with 13 bases between. The germline gives CDR1 GTSNPN, CDR2 SVGIG (reference sequence). The CDR3 sequence is 13 residues long. As DNA, the CDR3 is TGTGCCTGGAGGGGGGGTGGCGTGGAGACCCAGTACTTC. As protein: CAWRGGGVETQYF.

The chain is built from TRBV5-6 and TRBJ1-4; D is unclear. Germline V gene data show CDR1 as SGHDT and CDR2 as YYEEEE. There are 15 residues in the CDR3. V lost 4 bases to trimming and J lost 6 bases, with 16 bases between them. The CDR3 protein is CASSVRLLADEKLFF. The CDR3 coding sequence is TGTGCCAGCAGCGTGAGGTTATTAGCAGATGAAAAACTGTTTTTT.

The rearrangement joins TRBV11-2 to TRBJ2-1; 10 positions agree with TRBD2. Germline CDR1 is SGHAT and CDR2 is FQNNGV. The ends lost 1 base at V and 6 bases at J; junction bases unmatched: 3. CDR3 length equals 15 residues. CDR3 sequence reads: CASSLGSGGSNEQFF. The CDR3 DNA reads TGTGCCAGCAGCTTAGGTAGCGGGGGGAGCAATGAGCAGTTCTTC.

The chain joins TRBV5-1 to TRBJ2-5; 8 bases line up with TRBD1. Per the germline V gene, CDR1 is SGHRS and CDR2 is YFSETQ. The CDR3 has 16 residues. J lost 4 bases, V lost 4 bases, and 12 bases had no gene match. The CDR3, as DNA: TGCGCCAGCAGCCTGGGCCGGTCAGGGGGCAGAGAGACCCAGTACTTC. Translated, it gives CASSLGRSGGRETQYF. Full variable domain (remainder filled in from reference TRBV5-1 and TRBJ2-5): KAGVTQTPRYLIKTRGQQVTLSCSPISGHRSVSWYQQTPGQGLQFLFEYFSETQRNKGNFPGRFSGRQFSNSRSEMNVSTLELGDSALYLCASSLGRSGGRETQYFGPGTRLLVL.

This chain joins TRBV7-2 and TRBJ2-7; maybe TRBD2 (5 bases). This CDR3 is 15 amino acids long. The germline gives CDR1 SGHTA, CDR2 FQGNSA. V lost 1 base, J lost 2 bases, and 12 bases lay in between. CDR3 amino acids: CASSLGVGLTYEQYF. CDR3 in DNA: TGTGCCAGCAGCTTAGGTGTCGGACTCACCTACGAGCAGTACTTC.

This clone was seen once. This chain uses TRBV5-1 with TRBJ1-2; 10 nucleotides match TRBD1. CDR3 length: 12 residues. With V trimmed by 7 bases and J by 7 bases, 4 bases remained unmatched. Germline V lookup: CDR1 SGHRS, CDR2 YFSETQ. CDR3 sequence: CASGQGEVGYTF. The CDR3 region has the DNA TGCGCCAGCGGACAGGGGGAGGTTGGCTACACCTTC.

This clone was recorded only once. The chain has TRBV4-2 and TRBJ2-5, with 7 bases lining up with TRBD2. CDR3 size: 15 residues. With V trimmed by 4 bases and J by 4 bases, 9 bases remained unmatched. Per germline, CDR1 LGHNA and CDR2 YNFKEQ. This CDR3 is CASSPLGGGAETQYF. The CDR3, as DNA: TGTGCCAGCAGCCCCTTGGGGGGAGGGGCAGAGACCCAGTACTTC.

This sequence joins TRBV30 and TRBJ2-7, with D possibly matching TRBD2 (5 bases). The ends were cut back, 3 bases at V and 6 bases at J, with 15 bases in the middle. This CDR3 comprises 13 residues. CDR1 and CDR2 from the germline V gene are GTSNPN and SVGIG (reference sequence). The CDR3 DNA follows: TGTGCCTGGAGAACCCTGCACCGGGGCGAGCAGTACTTC. Encoded protein: CAWRTLHRGEQYF.

The rearrangement uses TRBV2 and TRBJ2-2; 7 bases align to TRBD2. The germline CDR1 and CDR2 sequences are SNHLY and FYNNEI. The CDR3 is 15 residues long. After removal of 0 bases from V and 5 bases from J, the junction contained 3 bases not matched to a gene. CDR3 in amino acids: CASSEAGRGTGELFF. DNA of the CDR3: TGTGCCAGCAGTGAAGCAGGGAGGGGTACCGGGGAGCTGTTTTTT.

The chain couples TRBV6-5 to TRBJ1-4; TRBD1 matches at 7 bases. This CDR3 has 14 residues. V shed 6 bases, J shed 5 bases, and the junction held 6 bases outside the gene matches. Germline-derived CDR1 and CDR2 are MNHEY and SVGAGI. This CDR3 reads CASRRDRENEKLFF. CDR3 sequence (DNA): TGTGCCAGCAGGAGAGACAGGGAGAATGAAAAACTGTTTTTT.

This clone was detected only once. The V gene is TRBV20-1, the J gene TRBJ1-2; D is unclear. Germline assignment: CDR1 DFQATT and CDR2 SNEGSKA (reference sequence). The CDR3 runs 9 residues. Trimming stripped 8 bases from V and 6 bases from J, with 7 bases between. CDR3 nucleotide sequence: TGCAGTCCAAGCCATGGCTACACCTTC. Translated: CSPSHGYTF.

V gene TRBV21-1 combines with J gene TRBJ2-1; the table calls TRBD2, which could not be checked here. TRBV21-1 is recorded as a pseudogene. The CDR3 runs 17 residues. In DNA form, the CDR3 reads TGTGCCAGCAGCAAAGTTCTCGCGGGGGGCCGGGGGAATGAGCAGTTCTTC. It codes for CASSKVLAGGRGNEQFF.

The sample holds one count of this clone. The chain recombines TRBV2 with TRBJ2-3, with D maybe TRBD2 (6 bases). The CDR3 loop spans 14 amino acids. Germline values: CDR1 SNHLY, CDR2 FYNNEI. The ends were cut back, 8 bases at V and 1 base at J, with 13 bases in the middle. CDR3 sequence (DNA): TGTGCCAGCCGGGGATCGGGGGGCACAGATACGCAGTATTTT. Translation: CASRGSGGTDTQYF.

The genes are TRBV7-9 and TRBJ2-5; D perhaps matches TRBD2 (6 bases). V lost 4 bases and J 1 base, leaving 13 bases between the germline ends. From germline, CDR1 is SEHNR and CDR2 FQNEAQ (reference sequence). The CDR3 consists of 15 residues. The DNA for the CDR3 is TGTGCCAGCAGCTCTCAAGGGGACTTCCAAGAGACCCAGTACTTC. This gives the protein CASSSQGDFQETQYF.

CDR3 region: CASSSRKRGGQETQYF. The CDR3 region has the DNA TGCGCCAGCAGCTCCCGGAAGCGGGGGGGCCAAGAGACCCAGTACTTC. This rearrangement joins TRBV5-1 to TRBJ2-5; 10 nucleotides align to TRBD2. V trimming: 3 bases; J trimming: 1 base; junction bases outside the gene matches: 6. This CDR3 contains 16 residues. The V gene's germline CDR1 is SGHRS and CDR2 YFSETQ.

V gene TRBV7-2 combines with J gene TRBJ1-5; D not certain. V was shortened by 2 bases and J by 3 bases, with 5 bases between the two germline ends. The CDR3 covers 13 residues. Germline V gene lookup returns CDR1 SGHTA and CDR2 FQGNSA. The CDR3 loop reads CASSLQVNQPQHF. The CDR3 bases are TGTGCCAGCAGCTTACAGGTCAATCAGCCCCAGCATTTT.

The rearrangement links TRBV27 to TRBJ2-7; TRBD1 might be the D (5 bases). Per germline, CDR1 MNHEY and CDR2 SMNVEV (reference sequence). V was clipped by 4 bases and J by 2 bases, with 15 bases between them. The CDR3 runs to 15 residues. CDR3 sequence: CASSSVRQGPYEQYF. CDR3 in DNA: TGTGCCAGCAGTTCCGTTCGCCAGGGCCCCTACGAGCAGTACTTC.

This clone was seen a single time. The chain employs TRBV5-1 and TRBJ2-7, with TRBD1 matching over 11 bases. The junction had 9 bases not matched to a gene; V was cut back by 2 bases and J by 5 bases. Germline V gives CDR1 SGHRS, CDR2 YFSETQ. This CDR3 is 16 amino acids long. The CDR3 DNA reads TGCGCCAGCAGCTTCTTCGCCGGGACAGGGGGGGACGAGCAGTACTTC. It translates to CASSFFAGTGGDEQYF. The full variable domain, with the rest looked up from reference TRBV5-1 and TRBJ2-7, is KAGVTQTPRYLIKTRGQQVTLSCSPISGHRSVSWYQQTPGQGLQFLFEYFSETQRNKGNFPGRFSGRQFSNSRSEMNVSTLELGDSALYLCASSFFAGTGGDEQYFGPGTRLTVT.

This sequence joins TRBV5-1 and TRBJ2-7; 10 bases map to TRBD1. Losses at the gene ends were 4 bases for V and 0 bases for J; bases not matched to a gene: 7. Germline-derived CDR1 and CDR2 are SGHRS and YFSETQ. CDR3 length: 16 residues. CDR3 DNA sequence: TGCGCCAGCAGCGGTCCGGGACAGGGGTACTCCTACGAGCAGTACTTC. This codes for CASSGPGQGYSYEQYF.

The chain combines TRBV19 with TRBJ1-1; tentative D call: TRBD1 (5 bases). Germline V gene data show CDR1 as LNHDA and CDR2 as SQIVND (reference sequence). CDR3 length: 15 residues. The ends were cut back, 4 bases at V and 10 bases at J, with 22 bases in the middle. In DNA, the CDR3 is TGTGCCAGTAGTACACTTCCGGGACTTTATCCTGTAGCTTTCTTT. Translation: CASSTLPGLYPVAFF.

The chain couples TRBV7-3 to TRBJ1-1, with D tentatively TRBD1 (6 bases). CDR1 SGHTA and CDR2 FQGTGA come from the germline V gene. The length of the CDR3 is 13 residues. V dropped 4 bases and J dropped 4 bases, with 10 bases sitting between them. CDR3 region: CASSWNRVTEAFF. In DNA form, the CDR3 reads TGTGCCAGCAGCTGGAACAGGGTCACTGAAGCTTTCTTT.

V is TRBV7-9 and J is TRBJ1-1, with D perhaps TRBD1 (5 bases). The CDR3 extends over 14 amino acids. V was shortened by 3 bases and J by 6 bases, with 14 bases between the two germline ends. In germline, CDR1 is SEHNR, CDR2 FQNEAQ (reference sequence). The CDR3 DNA reads as TGTGCCAGCAGCTTGGTGAAGGGGCGAGCTGAAGCTTTCTTT. Protein sequence: CASSLVKGRAEAFF.

The V call is TRBV5-6, the J call TRBJ2-7; 8 bases map to TRBD1. V shed 4 bases and J 4 bases; nucleotides not matched to a gene: 7. The germline V gene has CDR1 SGHDT and CDR2 YYEEEE. CDR3 length equals 14 residues. DNA of the CDR3: TGTGCCAGCAGCCGTGGGGACAGGCAATACGAGCAGTACTTC. It specifies CASSRGDRQYEQYF.

This chain connects TRBV30 to TRBJ1-4; a weak D match, TRBD1 (6 bases). The CDR3 loop spans 13 amino acids. V gave up 6 bases and J gave up 4 bases, with 12 bases separating them. The germline V gene encodes CDR1 GTSNPN and CDR2 SVGIG (reference sequence). The CDR3 DNA sequence: TGTGCCTGCAGGGGATCGGTTAATGAAAAACTGTTTTTT. It yields the protein CACRGSVNEKLFF.

V gene TRBV18 combines with J gene TRBJ1-4; D remains unclear. Trimming shortened V by 4 bases and J by 2 bases, and 11 bases separated the two germline ends. This CDR3 comprises 15 residues. CDR1 is KGHSH, CDR2 LQKENI, per germline. CDR3 bases: TGTGCCAGCTCACGGCGGGGAGGGACTAATGAAAAACTGTTTTTT. Encoded protein: CASSRRGGTNEKLFF.

The chain couples TRBV6-1 to TRBJ2-3, with 10 bases lining up with TRBD2. Germline trimming cut 6 bases from V and 4 bases from J; bases unmatched to any gene: 7. The CDR3 contains 15 residues. The V gene's germline CDR1 is MNHNS and CDR2 SASEGT. Here the CDR3 DNA reads TGTGCCAGCAGCAAAGCGGGGGGGCTACCAGATACGCAGTATTTT. It translates to CASSKAGGLPDTQYF.